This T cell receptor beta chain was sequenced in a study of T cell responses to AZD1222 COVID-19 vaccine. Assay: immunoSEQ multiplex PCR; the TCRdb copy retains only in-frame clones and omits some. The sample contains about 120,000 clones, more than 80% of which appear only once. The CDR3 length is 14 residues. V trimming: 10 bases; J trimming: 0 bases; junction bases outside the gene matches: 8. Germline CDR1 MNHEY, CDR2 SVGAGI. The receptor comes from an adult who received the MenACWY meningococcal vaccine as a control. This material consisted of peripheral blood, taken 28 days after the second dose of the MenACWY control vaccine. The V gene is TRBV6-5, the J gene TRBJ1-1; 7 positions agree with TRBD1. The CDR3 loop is CATQGTVMNTEAFF. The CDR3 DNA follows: TGTGCCACGCAAGGGACAGTTATGAACACTGAAGCTTTCTTT.